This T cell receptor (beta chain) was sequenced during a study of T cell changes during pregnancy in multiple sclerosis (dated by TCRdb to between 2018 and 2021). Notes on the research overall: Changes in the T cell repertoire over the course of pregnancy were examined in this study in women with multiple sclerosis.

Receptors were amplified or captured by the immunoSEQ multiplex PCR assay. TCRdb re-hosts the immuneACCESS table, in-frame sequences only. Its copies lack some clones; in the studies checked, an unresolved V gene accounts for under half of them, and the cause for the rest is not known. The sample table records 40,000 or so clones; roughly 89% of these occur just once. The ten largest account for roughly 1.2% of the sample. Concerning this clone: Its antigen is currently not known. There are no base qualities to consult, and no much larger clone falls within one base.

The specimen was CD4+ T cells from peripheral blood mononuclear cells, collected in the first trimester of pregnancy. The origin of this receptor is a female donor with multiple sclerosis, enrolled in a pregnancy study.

The nucleotides are TGCGCCAGCAGTGAATTTAATAGCGGCAATGAGCAGTTCTTC. It translates to CASSEFNSGNEQFF. The chain uses TRBV10-2 and TRBJ2-1, with TRBD2 perhaps the D gene, on 6 matching bases. Trimming at the junction amounts to 3 bases on V and 6 bases on J, and the germline ends lie 12 bases apart. Including the terminal cysteine and phenylalanine, the CDR3 comprises 14 residues. Only the CDR3 region is kept as DNA, spanning 42 bases read in frame from base 1. Based on the germline V gene, the CDR1 and CDR2 sequences are WSHSY and SAAADI.